This TCR beta chain was found in a study of identical twins. TCRdb re-called the 5' RACE reads through MiXCR, storing one row per CDR3 protein. The sample carries about 1.7 million distinct CDR3 sequences, less than 40% recorded once. This clonotype came up many times. The sequence came from a newborn girl in good health. The material sequenced was cord blood.

This CDR3 reads CASSPGTSGAPSTDTQYF. The CDR3 bases are TGTGCCAGCAGCCCCGGGACTAGCGGGGCTCCTAGCACAGATACGCAGTATTTT. The chain uses TRBV4-2 and TRBJ2-3, with 13 positions matching TRBD2. V shed 4 bases and J 0 bases; nucleotides not matched to a gene: 7. Germline V lookup: CDR1 LGHNA, CDR2 YNFKEQ. The CDR3 runs 18 residues.